This T cell receptor (beta chain) was found in a study of blood T cell repertoires in COVID-19. Study context: COVID-19 samples collected from the United States, Italy and Spain covered acute and convalescent phases.

Recruits, aged roughly 18 to 100 years, lived in 24 US areas. Two negative PCRs, clearance, or symptom resolution had been documented for recovered Cohort 3 donors. As handled by the study authors: Estimates of nucleated cell counts were drawn from the amplification of reference gene primers. Produced via immunoSEQ multiplex PCR; TCRdb's table is partial and in-frame only. That table supplies the V and J calls and clone size; D and trimming were determined from the DNA. The sample includes some 260,000 clones, 85% to 95% of them seen just once. CDR1 is LNHDA, CDR2 SQIVND, per germline (reference sequence). The CDR3 has 16 residues. Trimming left V 6 bases short and J 4 bases short, with 18 bases between.

The rearrangement joins TRBV19 to TRBJ2-2; D possibly corresponds to TRBD1 (6 bases). Sequenced sample: PBMCs or T cells enriched from blood (not recorded which). This clonotype was sampled from a young woman who had recovered from COVID-19. The CDR3 DNA reads TGTGCCAGTAGACCGGGACAACCCGCGGGCACCGGGGAGCTGTTTTTT. It encodes CASRPGQPAGTGELFF.